This is a list of T cell receptor beta chains from one sample in a study of yellow fever vaccine responses in identical twins. One entry per CDR3 protein, called by TCRdb with MiXCR from the RT-PCR reads. The data contain under 25,000 distinct CDR3 sequences, roughly 70% of them singletons. Sample: T cells from blood (PBMCs), unsorted or a sorted subset (not recorded which), taken before or after yellow fever vaccination (not recorded which). The origin of the receptors is a woman between 18 and 29 years old who received the yellow fever vaccine. The CDR3 runs from the conserved cysteine through the conserved F or W. The D gene is left open where the match is weak. For some rows the clone size is stated as once, few or many, or as a class when expanded; others skip it.

NA	TRBV4-1	NA	TRBJ2-5	TGCGCCAGCAGCCAAGATGAGACGGAAGAGACCCAGTACTTC	CASSQDETEETQYF
NA	TRBV2	NA	TRBJ1-1	TGTGCCAGCAGAGAAGACAGGCTGAACACTGAAGCTTTCTTT	CASREDRLNTEAFF
TRBD1	TRBV29-1	NA	TRBJ2-7	TGCAGCGCCACCGGGACAGGGGGTTACGAGCAGTACTTC	CSATGTGGYEQYF
TRBD2	TRBV18	NA	TRBJ2-3	TGTGCCAGCTCACCACCTTCGGGACTAGTCTCAGATACGCAGTATTTT	CASSPPSGLVSDTQYF
NA	TRBV29-1	once	TRBJ2-3	TGCAGCGTTGGATGGGTGATTGGCACAGATACGCAGTATTTT	CSVGWVIGTDTQYF
NA	TRBV29-1	NA	TRBJ2-1	TGCAGCGTTGATGGGGAGTACTCCTACAATGAGCAGTTCTTC	CSVDGEYSYNEQFF
NA	TRBV4-1	NA	TRBJ2-5	TGCGCCAGCAGCCAATTCCCCCCTGGACAGCCTGGAGAGACCCAGTACTTC	CASSQFPPGQPGETQYF
TRBD1	TRBV29-1	NA	TRBJ2-5	TGCAGCGTTGCCGGGACAGGGGGCTCGGAGACCCAGTACTTC	CSVAGTGGSETQYF
NA	TRBV19	NA	TRBJ2-3	TGTGCCAGTACGGGACCCCCCACGTATACGCAGTATTTT	CASTGPPTYTQYF
NA	TRBV7-1	NA	TRBJ2-3	TGTGCCAGCAGCTCAGCCAGGGTGTTGGCAACAGATACGCAGTATTTT	CASSSARVLATDTQYF
NA	TRBV29-1	NA	TRBJ1-1	TGCAGCGTTAGGGATTCGGACACTGAAGCTTTCTTC	CSVRDSDTEAFF
NA	TRBV4-3	few	TRBJ2-5	TGCGCCAGCAGCCAAGTTTTGCAGGGAGAGACCCAGTACTTC	CASSQVLQGETQYF
NA	TRBV5-6	NA	TRBJ2-1	TGTGCCAGCAGCTTGGCCCCCGGGAGATACAATGAGCAGTTCTTC	CASSLAPGRYNEQFF
NA	TRBV12-3/TRBV12-4	NA	TRBJ1-5	TGTGCCAGCAGTTTGATGGGGAATCAGCCCCAGCATTTT	CASSLMGNQPQHF
TRBD2	TRBV20-1	NA	TRBJ2-5	TGCAGTGCCCCTAGCGGGAACTCGGCCCAGTACTTC	CSAPSGNSAQYF
TRBD1	TRBV29-1	NA	TRBJ2-7	TGCAGCGTTTCTACGGGACAGGGCCAAAGCTCCTACGAGCAGTACTTC	CSVSTGQGQSSYEQYF
NA	TRBV4-1	few	TRBJ1-4	TGCGCCAGCAGCCAAGCCCAGGGCGCTTTCAATGAAAAACTGTTTTTT	CASSQAQGAFNEKLFF
TRBD1	TRBV29-1	NA	TRBJ1-4	TGCAGCGTTGGCGGACAGGGACATGAAAAACTGTTTTTT	CSVGGQGHEKLFF
NA	TRBV5-6	NA	TRBJ2-7	TGTGCCAGCAGCTTGGGCTACGAGCAGTACTTC	CASSLGYEQYF
NA	TRBV25-1	NA	TRBJ2-5	TGTGCCAGCAGTGAATGGCAGGCGAGCCAAGAGACCCAGTACTTC	CASSEWQASQETQYF
NA	TRBV29-1	NA	TRBJ2-6	TGCAGCGTTTTGGGTACATCTGGGGCCAACGTCCTGACTTTC	CSVLGTSGANVLTF
TRBD1	TRBV4-3	NA	TRBJ1-2	TGCGCCAGCAGCCAAGAAGTCAGACAGGGACCCTTTGGCTATGGCTACACCTTC	CASSQEVRQGPFGYGYTF